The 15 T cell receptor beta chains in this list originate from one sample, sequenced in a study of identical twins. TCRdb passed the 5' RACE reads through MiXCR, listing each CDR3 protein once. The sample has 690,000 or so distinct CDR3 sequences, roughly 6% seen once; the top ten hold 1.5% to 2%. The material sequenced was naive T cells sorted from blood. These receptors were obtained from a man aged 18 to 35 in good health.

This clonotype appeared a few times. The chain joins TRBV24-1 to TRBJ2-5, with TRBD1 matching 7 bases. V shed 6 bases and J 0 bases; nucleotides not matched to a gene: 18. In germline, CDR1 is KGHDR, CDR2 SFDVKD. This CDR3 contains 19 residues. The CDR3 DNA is TGTGCCACCAGTAGAATTACCAAACGGGACAGCCCTTACCAAGAGACCCAGTACTTC. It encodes CATSRITKRDSPYQETQYF.

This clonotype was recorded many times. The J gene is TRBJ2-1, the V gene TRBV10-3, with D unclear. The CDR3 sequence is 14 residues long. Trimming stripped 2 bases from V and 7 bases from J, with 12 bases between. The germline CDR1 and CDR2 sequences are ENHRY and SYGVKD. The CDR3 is CAISEESVLNEQFF. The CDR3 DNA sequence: TGTGCCATCAGTGAGGAGTCGGTCTTGAATGAGCAGTTCTTC.

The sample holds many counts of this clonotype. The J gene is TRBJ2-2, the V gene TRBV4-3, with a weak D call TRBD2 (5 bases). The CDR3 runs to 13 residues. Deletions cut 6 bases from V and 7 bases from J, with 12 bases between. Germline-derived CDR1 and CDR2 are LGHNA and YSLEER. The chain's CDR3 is CASRELDGGELFF. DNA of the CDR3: TGCGCCAGCAGGGAACTAGATGGCGGGGAGCTGTTTTTT.

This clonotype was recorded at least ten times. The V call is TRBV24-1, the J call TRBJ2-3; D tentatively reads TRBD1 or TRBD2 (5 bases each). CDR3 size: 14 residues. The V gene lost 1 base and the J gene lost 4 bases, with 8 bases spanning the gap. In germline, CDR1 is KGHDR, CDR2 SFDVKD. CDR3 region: CATSDFQGADTQYF. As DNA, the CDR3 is TGTGCCACCAGTGATTTCCAGGGAGCAGATACGCAGTATTTT.

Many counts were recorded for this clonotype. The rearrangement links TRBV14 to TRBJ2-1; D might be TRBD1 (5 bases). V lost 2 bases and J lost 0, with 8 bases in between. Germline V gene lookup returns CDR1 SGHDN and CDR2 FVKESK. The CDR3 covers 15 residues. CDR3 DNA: TGTGCCAGCAGCCAAACAGGTCTCTCCTACAATGAGCAGTTCTTC. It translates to CASSQTGLSYNEQFF.

Written as DNA, the CDR3 is TGCGCCAGCAGCCAAACTAGCGGGACGCATGAGCAGTTCTTC. The encoded protein is CASSQTSGTHEQFF. The chain employs TRBV4-3 and TRBJ2-1; 10 nucleotides align to TRBD2. The CDR3 runs to 14 residues. V lost 2 bases to trimming and J lost 8 bases; unmatched junction nucleotides: 3. Germline V CDR1 and CDR2: LGHNA, YSLEER.

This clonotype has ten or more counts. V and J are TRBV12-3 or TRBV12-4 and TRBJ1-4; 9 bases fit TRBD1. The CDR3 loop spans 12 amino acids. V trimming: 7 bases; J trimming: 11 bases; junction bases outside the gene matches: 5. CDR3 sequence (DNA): TGTGCCAGCACCAGGACAGGGGAGAAACTGTTTTTT. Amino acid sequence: CASTRTGEKLFF.

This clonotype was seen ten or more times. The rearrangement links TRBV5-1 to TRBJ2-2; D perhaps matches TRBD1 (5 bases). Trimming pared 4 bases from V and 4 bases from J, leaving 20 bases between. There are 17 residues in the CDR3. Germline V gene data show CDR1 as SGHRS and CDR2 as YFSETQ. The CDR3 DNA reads TGCGCCAGCAGCGCATCAGGGTTGGAGATGGGCACCGGGGAGCTGTTTTTT. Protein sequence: CASSASGLEMGTGELFF.

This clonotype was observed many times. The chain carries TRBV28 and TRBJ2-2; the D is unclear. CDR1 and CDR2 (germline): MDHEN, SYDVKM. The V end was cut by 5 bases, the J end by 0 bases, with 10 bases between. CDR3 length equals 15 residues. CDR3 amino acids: CASSNVTPNTGELFF. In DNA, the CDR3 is TGTGCCAGCAGTAACGTGACGCCGAACACCGGGGAGCTGTTTTTT.

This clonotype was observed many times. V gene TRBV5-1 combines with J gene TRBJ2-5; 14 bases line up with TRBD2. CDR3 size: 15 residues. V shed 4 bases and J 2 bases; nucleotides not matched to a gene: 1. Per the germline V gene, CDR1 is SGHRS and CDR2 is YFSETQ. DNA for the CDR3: TGCGCCAGCAGCAGGACTAGCGGGGGGCAAGAGACCCAGTACTTC. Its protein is CASSRTSGGQETQYF.

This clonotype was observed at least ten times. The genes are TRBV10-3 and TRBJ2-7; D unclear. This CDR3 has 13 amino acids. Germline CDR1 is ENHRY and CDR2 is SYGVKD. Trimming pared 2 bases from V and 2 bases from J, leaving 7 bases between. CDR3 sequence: CAISEKIAYEQYF. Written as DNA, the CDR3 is TGTGCCATCAGTGAGAAAATAGCCTACGAGCAGTACTTC.

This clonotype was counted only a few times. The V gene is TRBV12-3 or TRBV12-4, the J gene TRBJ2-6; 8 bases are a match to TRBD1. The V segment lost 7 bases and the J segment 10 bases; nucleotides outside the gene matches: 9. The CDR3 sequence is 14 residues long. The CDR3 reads CASTQGARGNVLTF. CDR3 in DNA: TGTGCCAGCACTCAGGGGGCCCGGGGGAACGTCCTGACTTTC.

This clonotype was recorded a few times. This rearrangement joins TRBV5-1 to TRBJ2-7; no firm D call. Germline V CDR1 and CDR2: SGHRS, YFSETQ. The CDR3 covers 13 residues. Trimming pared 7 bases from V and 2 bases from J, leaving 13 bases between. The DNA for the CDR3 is TGCGCCAGCGCCTCCCTATCAACCTACGAGCAGTACTTC. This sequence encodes CASASLSTYEQYF.

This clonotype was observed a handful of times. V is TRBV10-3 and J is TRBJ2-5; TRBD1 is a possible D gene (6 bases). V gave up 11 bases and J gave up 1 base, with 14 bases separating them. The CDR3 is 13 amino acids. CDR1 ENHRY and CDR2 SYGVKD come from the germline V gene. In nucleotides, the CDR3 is TGTGCCGCCTCGGACAGCCTCCAAGAGACCCAGTACTTC. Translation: CAASDSLQETQYF.

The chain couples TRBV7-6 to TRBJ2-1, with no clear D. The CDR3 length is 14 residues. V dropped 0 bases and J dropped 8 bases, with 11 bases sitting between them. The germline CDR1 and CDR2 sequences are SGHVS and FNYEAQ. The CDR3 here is CASSLAPLTDEQFF. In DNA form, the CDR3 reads TGTGCCAGCAGCTTAGCCCCCCTTACAGATGAGCAGTTCTTC.